What follows is one T cell receptor beta chain and its context. The antigen remains unidentified. Every donor gave roughly 9.2 milliliters of peripheral blood. This specimen belongs to a study of blood T cells in healthy people across ages. Overall study findings and caveats: Researchers report that TCR beta diversity correlated strongly with naive T cell percentage.

It was with a sample-barcoded 5' primer and a J-beta primer mix that a second PCR of roughly 7 to 12 cycles was run. TCRdb used MiXCR to reprocess the 5' RACE reads, holding one entry per CDR3 protein. The sample yields more than 900,000 distinct CDR3 sequences, roughly 24% seen once. The same sample was also used in a study of T cells of mothers and their children. That paper adds: The yield was over 8 million TCR beta CDR3 reads from each mother and a few million from each child. A slight, non-significant increase in overlap was found for related mother-child pairs relative to unrelated pairs.

Sample: blood. The source is a girl aged 2-10 years in good health.

CDR3 region: CASSLVPTTSGGPQETQYF. The CDR3 nucleotides are TGTGCCAGCAGCTTAGTACCCACGACTAGCGGGGGTCCCCAAGAGACCCAGTACTTC. This chain joins TRBV7-2 and TRBJ2-7; 12 bases map to TRBD2. The J call may be in error: the DNA end matches TRBJ2-5 better. The CDR3 covers 19 residues. CDR1 is SGHTA and CDR2 is FQGNSA in the germline V gene.